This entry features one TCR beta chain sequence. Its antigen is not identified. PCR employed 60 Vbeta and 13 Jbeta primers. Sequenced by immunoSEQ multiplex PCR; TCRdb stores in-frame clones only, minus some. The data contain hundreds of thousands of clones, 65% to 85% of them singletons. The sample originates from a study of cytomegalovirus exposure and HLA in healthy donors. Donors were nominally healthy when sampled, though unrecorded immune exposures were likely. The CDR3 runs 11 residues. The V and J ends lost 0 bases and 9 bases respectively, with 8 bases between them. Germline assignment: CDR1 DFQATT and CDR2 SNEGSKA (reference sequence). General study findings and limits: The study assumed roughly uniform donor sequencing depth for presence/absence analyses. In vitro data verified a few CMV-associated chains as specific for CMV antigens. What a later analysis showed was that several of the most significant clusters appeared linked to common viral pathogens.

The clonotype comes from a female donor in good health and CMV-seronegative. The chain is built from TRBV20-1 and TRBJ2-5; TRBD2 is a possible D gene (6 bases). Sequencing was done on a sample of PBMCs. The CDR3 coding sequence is TGCAGTGCTAGAGATAGCGGAGCCCAGTACTTC. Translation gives CSARDSGAQYF.